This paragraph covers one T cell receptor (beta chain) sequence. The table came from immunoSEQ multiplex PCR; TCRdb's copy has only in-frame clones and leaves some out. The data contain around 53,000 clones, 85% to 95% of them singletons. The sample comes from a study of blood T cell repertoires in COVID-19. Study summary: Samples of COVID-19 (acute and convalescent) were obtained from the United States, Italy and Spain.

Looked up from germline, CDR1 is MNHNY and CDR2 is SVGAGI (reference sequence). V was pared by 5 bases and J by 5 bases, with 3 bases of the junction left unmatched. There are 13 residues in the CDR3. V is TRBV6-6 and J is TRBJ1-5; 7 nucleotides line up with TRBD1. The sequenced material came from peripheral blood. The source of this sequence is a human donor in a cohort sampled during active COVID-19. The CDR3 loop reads CASSVTGDQPQHF. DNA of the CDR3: TGTGCCAGCAGTGTCACAGGGGATCAGCCCCAGCATTTT.